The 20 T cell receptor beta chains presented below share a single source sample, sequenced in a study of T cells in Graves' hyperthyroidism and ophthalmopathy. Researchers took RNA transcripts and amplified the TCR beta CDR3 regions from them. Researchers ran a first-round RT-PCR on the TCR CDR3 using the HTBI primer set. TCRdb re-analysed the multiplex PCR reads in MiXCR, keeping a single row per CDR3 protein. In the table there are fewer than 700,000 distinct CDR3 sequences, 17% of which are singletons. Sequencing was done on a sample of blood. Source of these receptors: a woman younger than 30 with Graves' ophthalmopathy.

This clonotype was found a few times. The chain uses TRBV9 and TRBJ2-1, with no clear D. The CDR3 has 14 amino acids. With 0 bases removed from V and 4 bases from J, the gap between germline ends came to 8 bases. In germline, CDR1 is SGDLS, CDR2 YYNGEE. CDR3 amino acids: CASSVVERYNEQFF. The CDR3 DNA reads TGTGCCAGCAGCGTAGTAGAGAGATACAATGAGCAGTTCTTC.

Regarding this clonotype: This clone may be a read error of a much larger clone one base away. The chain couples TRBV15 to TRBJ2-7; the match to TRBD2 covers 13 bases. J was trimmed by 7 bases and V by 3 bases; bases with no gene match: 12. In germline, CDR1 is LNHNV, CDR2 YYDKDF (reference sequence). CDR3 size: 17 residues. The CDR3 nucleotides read TGTGCCACCAGCAGGTTACTAGCGGGAGGGTCGCTAAATGAGCAGTACTTC. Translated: CATSRLLAGGSLNEQYF.

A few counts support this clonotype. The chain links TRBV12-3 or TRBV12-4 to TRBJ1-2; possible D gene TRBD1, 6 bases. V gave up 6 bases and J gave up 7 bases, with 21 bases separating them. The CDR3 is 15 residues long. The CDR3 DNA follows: TGTGCCAGCAGAAACCCTAACAGGGAATCAAGTGGCTACACCTTC. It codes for CASRNPNRESSGYTF.

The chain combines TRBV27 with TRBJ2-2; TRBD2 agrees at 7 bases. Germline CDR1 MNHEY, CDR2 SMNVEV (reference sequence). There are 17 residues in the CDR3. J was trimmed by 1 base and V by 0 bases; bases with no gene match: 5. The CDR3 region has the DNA TGTGCCAGCAGTTTATCGAGGGCTAGCGGGAACACCGGGGAGCTGTTTTTT. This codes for CASSLSRASGNTGELFF.

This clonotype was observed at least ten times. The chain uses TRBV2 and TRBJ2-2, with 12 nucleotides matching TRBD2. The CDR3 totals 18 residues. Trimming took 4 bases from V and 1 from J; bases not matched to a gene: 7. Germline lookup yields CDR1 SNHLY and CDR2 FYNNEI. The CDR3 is CASSVVASGGVNTGELFF. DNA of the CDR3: TGTGCCAGCAGTGTTGTGGCTAGCGGGGGGGTGAACACCGGGGAGCTGTTTTTT.

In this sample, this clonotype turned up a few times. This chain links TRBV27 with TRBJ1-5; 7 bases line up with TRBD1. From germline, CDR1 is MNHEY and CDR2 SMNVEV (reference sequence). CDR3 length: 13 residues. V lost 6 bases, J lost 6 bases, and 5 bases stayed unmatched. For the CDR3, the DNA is TGTGCCAGCAGACCACAGGGGTTTCAGCCCCAGCATTTT. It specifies CASRPQGFQPQHF.

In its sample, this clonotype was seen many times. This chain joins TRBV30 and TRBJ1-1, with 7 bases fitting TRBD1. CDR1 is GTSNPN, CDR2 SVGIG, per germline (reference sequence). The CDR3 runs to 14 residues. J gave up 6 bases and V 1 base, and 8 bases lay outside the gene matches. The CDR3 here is CAWSATGWGAEAFF. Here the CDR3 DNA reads TGTGCCTGGAGTGCGACAGGGTGGGGCGCTGAAGCTTTCTTT.

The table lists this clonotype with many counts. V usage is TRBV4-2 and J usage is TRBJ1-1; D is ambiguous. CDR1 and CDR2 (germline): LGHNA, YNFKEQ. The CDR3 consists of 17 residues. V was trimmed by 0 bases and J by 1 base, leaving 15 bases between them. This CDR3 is CASSQDNVGLANTEAFF. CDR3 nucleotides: TGTGCCAGCAGCCAAGACAATGTTGGGCTCGCGAACACTGAAGCTTTCTTT.

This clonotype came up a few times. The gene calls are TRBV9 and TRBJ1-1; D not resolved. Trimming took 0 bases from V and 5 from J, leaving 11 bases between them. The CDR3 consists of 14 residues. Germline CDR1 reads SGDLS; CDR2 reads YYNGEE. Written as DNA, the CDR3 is TGTGCCAGCAGCGTAGACGCCAAAGGAACTGAAGCTTTCTTT. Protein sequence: CASSVDAKGTEAFF.

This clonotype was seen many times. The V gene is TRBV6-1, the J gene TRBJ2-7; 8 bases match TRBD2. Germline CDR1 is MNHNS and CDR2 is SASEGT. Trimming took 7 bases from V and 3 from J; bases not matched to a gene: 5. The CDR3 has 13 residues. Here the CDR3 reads CASTQAGGYEQYF. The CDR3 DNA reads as TGTGCCAGCACACAGGCGGGGGGCTACGAGCAGTACTTC.

CDR3 coding DNA: TGTGCCAGCAGTTTAATCGGGCCAAGGGATCAGCCCCAGCATTTT. Protein product: CASSLIGPRDQPQHF. The chain couples TRBV27 to TRBJ1-5; D not certain. The V and J ends lost 2 bases and 5 bases respectively, with 13 bases between them. CDR1 is MNHEY, CDR2 SMNVEV, per germline (reference sequence). CDR3 length equals 15 residues.

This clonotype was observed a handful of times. The CDR3 region has the DNA TGTGCCTGGATTTGGGGATCCACCGGGGAGCTGTTTTTT. Translating gives CAWIWGSTGELFF. The V and J genes are TRBV30 and TRBJ2-2; D call uncertain. Per germline, CDR1 GTSNPN and CDR2 SVGIG (reference sequence). The length of the CDR3 is 13 residues. The V end was cut by 4 bases, the J end by 4 bases, with 10 bases between.

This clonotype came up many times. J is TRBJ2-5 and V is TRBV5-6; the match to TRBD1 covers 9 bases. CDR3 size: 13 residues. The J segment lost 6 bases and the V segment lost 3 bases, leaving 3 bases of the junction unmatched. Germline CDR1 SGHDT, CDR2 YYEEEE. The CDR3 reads CASSWDRVKTQYF. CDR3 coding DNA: TGTGCCAGCAGCTGGGACAGGGTAAAGACCCAGTACTTC.

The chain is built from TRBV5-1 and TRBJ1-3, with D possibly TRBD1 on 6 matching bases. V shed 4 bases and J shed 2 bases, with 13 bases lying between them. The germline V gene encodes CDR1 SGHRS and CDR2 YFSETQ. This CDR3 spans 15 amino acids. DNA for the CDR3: TGCGCCAGCAGCCCCAGGGGTGAACCTGGAAACACCATATATTTT. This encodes CASSPRGEPGNTIYF.

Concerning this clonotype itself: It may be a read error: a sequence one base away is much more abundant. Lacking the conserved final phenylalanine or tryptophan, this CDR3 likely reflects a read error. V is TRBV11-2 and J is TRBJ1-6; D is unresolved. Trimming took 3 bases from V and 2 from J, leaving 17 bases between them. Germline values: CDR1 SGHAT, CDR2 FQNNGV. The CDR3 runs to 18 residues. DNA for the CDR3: TGTGCCAGCAGCTTTCGTGTCCCGAATAGTGCCTATAATTCACCCCTCCACTCT. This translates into CASSFRVPNSAYNSPLHS.

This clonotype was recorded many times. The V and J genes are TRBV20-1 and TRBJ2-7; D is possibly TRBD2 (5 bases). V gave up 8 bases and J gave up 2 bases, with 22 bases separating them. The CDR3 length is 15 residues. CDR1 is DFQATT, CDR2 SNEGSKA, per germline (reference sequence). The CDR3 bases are TGCAGTCCCGCTTCCCCTAAAGCGGAGACCTACGAGCAGTACTTC. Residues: CSPASPKAETYEQYF.

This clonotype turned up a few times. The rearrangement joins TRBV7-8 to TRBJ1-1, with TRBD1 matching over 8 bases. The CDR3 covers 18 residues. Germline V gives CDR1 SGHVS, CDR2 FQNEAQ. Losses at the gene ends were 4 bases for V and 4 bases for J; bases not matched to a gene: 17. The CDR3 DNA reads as TGTGCCAGCAGCTCTCCATCCTCAGGGGGCGGGGAGGGCACTGAAGCTTTCTTT. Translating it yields CASSSPSSGGGEGTEAFF.

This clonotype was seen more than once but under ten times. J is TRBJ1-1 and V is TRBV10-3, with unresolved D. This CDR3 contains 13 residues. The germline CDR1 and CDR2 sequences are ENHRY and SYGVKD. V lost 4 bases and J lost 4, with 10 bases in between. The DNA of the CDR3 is TGTGCCATCAGTGCCGGGTCTTCCACTGAAGCTTTCTTT. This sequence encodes CAISAGSSTEAFF.

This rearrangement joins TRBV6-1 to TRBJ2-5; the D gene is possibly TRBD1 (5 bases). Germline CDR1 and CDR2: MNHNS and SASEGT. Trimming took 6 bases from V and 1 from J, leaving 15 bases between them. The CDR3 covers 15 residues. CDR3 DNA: TGTGCCAGCAGCCTATTATCAGGGCGCCAAGAGACCCAGTACTTC. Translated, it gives CASSLLSGRQETQYF.

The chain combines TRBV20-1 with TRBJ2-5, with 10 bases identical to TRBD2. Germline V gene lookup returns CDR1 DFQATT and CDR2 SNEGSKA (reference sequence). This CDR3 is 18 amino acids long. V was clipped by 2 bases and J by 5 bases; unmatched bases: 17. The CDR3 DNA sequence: TGCAGTGCTAGATTGCCGGGACTAGCGAATATAATCTCGGAGACCCAGTACTTC. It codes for CSARLPGLANIISETQYF.